This T cell receptor (beta chain) was profiled in a study of T-cell reconstitution after alpha-beta-depleted transplantation in children. This clonotype showed up many times. This sample's TCRbeta library carried unique molecular identifier barcodes. TCRdb analysed the PCR reads with MiXCR anew, one entry per CDR3 protein. The data show 230,000 or so distinct CDR3 sequences, approximately 12% seen once. The material sequenced was PBMCs from the stem cell graft donor, taken from the stem cell graft. The source of this sequence is a human donor who donated a stem cell graft to a child with acute lymphoblastic leukemia.

CDR3 bases: TGTGCCACCAGTGACCGGGGACAGGGTCATGGCTACACCTTC. The encoded protein is CATSDRGQGHGYTF. The V gene is TRBV24-1, the J gene TRBJ1-2, with 9 bases that match TRBD1. J was trimmed by 6 bases and V by 4 bases; bases with no gene match: 5. The germline CDR1 and CDR2 sequences are KGHDR and SFDVKD. The CDR3 covers 14 residues.